This record looks at one TCR beta chain sequence and its context. No infections or other immune events were documented during collection. The method was immunoSEQ multiplex PCR; TCRdb's version includes in-frame clones alone and lacks a portion of them. The sample records under 85,000 clones, roughly 89% being singletons. The data derive from a study of identifying expanded T cells in peripheral blood. The CDR3 has 15 residues. V was shortened by 6 bases and J by 0 bases, with 12 bases between the two germline ends. Germline V lookup: CDR1 MDHEN, CDR2 SYDVKM. Source material: blood. This chain uses TRBV28 with TRBJ1-5; D remains ambiguous. This receptor was identified in a person aged 18 to 75 in good health. The CDR3 sequence: CASSRKDNSNQPQHF. CDR3 DNA: TGTGCCAGCAGCCGGAAGGATAATAGCAATCAGCCCCAGCATTTT. Full variable domain (rest looked up from reference TRBV28 and TRBJ1-5): DVKVTQSSRYLVKRTGEKVFLECVQDMDHENMFWYRQDPGLGLRLIYFSYDVKMKEKGDIPEGYSVSREKKERFSLILESASTNQTSMYLCASSRKDNSNQPQHFGDGTRLSIL.